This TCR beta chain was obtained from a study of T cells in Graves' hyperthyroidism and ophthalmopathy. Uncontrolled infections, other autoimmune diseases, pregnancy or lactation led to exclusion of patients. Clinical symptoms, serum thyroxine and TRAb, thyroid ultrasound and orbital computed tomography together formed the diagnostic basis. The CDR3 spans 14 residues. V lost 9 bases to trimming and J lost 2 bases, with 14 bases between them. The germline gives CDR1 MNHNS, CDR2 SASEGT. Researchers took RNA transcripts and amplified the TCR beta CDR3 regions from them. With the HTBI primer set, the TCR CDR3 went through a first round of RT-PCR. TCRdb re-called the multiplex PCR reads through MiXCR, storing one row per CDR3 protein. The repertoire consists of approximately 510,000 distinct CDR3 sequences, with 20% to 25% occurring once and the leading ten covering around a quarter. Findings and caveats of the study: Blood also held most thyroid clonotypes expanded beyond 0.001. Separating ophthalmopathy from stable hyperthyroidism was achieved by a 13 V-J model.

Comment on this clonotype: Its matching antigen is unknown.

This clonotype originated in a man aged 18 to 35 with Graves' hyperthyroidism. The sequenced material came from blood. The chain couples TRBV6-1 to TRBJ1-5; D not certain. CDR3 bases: TGTGCCAGTTCCACCGGACCTCGCAATCAGCCCCAGCATTTT. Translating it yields CASSTGPRNQPQHF.